The rows below give T cell receptor beta chains drawn from one sample of a study of shared clonotypes between healthy human individuals. Clones were read by immunoSEQ multiplex PCR, and TCRdb kept only the in-frame ones, dropping some. The repertoire holds millions of clones, with just over 90% as singletons. Material: naive CD4+ T cells sorted from blood. Receptor source: a man between 18 and 35 years old in good health. Each CDR3 is given with its conserved first and last residue.

TRBJ2-1 | TRBV19 | CASRRTGRSAYNEQFF
TRBJ1-1 | TRBV19 | CASSISETANTEAFF
TRBJ2-5 | TRBV2 | CASSEGQGGRWTQYF
TRBJ2-3 | TRBV5-1 | CASRVAGGRTDTQYF
TRBJ2-7 | TRBV7-9 | CASTSVGFLYEQYF
TRBJ2-5 | TRBV5-4 | CASSRQIGQGISETQYF
TRBJ1-5 | TRBV6-6 | CASSLTGYSNQPQHF
TRBJ2-7 | TRBV5-4 | CASRGTGGLGDEQYF
TRBJ2-7 | TRBV7-2 | CASSLQRPAGNEQYF
TRBJ2-3 | TRBV6-4 | CAREGACTDTQYF